This T cell receptor beta chain is drawn from a study of T-cell memory formation after mild COVID-19. Background on the study: Each donor largely had its own TCR clusters. General study results and limits: Contracting CD4+ clones sat mainly in CM and EM; CD8+ in EMRA. Researchers could not confirm that second-wave clones peaking on day 37 targeted SARS-CoV-2.

The CDR3 is 15 residues long. CDR1 and CDR2 from the germline V gene are SEHNR and FQNEAQ (reference sequence). The V end was cut by 6 bases, the J end by 0 bases, with 14 bases between. For this clonotype: Its antigen is not identified.

From 5'RACE with constant-segment primers came TCR alpha and TCR beta cDNA libraries that carried sample barcodes and UMIs. TCRdb passed the 5' RACE reads through MiXCR, listing each CDR3 protein once. The sample has 200,000 to 300,000 distinct CDR3 sequences, over 15% seen once. V and J are TRBV7-9 and TRBJ1-1, with D possibly TRBD1 on 6 matching bases. Sequenced input: PBMCs or a T cell subset sorted from them (not recorded which). This sequence originates from a man between 18 and 35 years old who had mild COVID-19 (a few samples of this study predate the infection). Cell type and time point are not known. CDR3 DNA sequence: TGTGCCAGCAGTCGACAGGCGCTTATGAACACTGAAGCTTTCTTT. This codes for CASSRQALMNTEAFF.